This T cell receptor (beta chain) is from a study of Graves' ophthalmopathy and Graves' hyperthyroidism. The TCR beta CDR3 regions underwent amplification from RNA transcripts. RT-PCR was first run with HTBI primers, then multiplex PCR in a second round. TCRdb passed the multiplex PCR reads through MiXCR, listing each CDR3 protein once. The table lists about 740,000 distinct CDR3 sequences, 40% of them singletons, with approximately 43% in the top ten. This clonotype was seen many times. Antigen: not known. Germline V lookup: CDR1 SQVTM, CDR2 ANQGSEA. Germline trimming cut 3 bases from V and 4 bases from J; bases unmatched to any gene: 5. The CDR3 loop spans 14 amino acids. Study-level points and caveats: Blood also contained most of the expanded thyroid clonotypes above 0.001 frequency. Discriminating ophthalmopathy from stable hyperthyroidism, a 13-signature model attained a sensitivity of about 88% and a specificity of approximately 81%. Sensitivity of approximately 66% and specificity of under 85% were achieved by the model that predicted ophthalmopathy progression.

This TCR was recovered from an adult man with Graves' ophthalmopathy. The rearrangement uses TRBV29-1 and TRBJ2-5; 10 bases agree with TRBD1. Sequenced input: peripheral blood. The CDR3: CSVEWTGGGETQYF. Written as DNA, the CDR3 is TGCAGCGTTGAGTGGACAGGGGGTGGAGAGACCCAGTACTTC.